Listed here are 14 T cell receptor beta chains from one sample, sequenced in a study of early T cells in non-severe SARS-CoV-2 infection. TCRdb reprocessed the 5' RACE reads with MiXCR, giving one entry per CDR3 protein. The sample comprises about 84,000 distinct CDR3 sequences, about 12% of which are singletons, and roughly 2.6% rests with the top ten. Sequencing was performed on whole blood. The origin of the receptors is an adult who was a healthcare worker with PCR-confirmed SARS-CoV-2 infection or an uninfected control (not recorded which).

This clonotype has just a few counts. The CDR3 spells CASSLDRDRGSYEQYF. The CDR3 region has the DNA TGCGCCAGCAGCTTGGACCGGGACAGGGGATCCTACGAGCAGTACTTC. The chain is built from TRBV5-1 and TRBJ2-7; 10 nucleotides agree with TRBD1. The CDR3 loop spans 16 amino acids. V was pared by 0 bases and J by 1 base, with 4 bases of the junction left unmatched. The germline V gene has CDR1 SGHRS and CDR2 YFSETQ.

The rearrangement uses TRBV20-1 and TRBJ2-7, with no clear D. Germline values: CDR1 DFQATT, CDR2 SNEGSKA (reference sequence). The ends were cut back, 0 bases at V and 8 bases at J, with 11 bases in the middle. This CDR3 has 12 residues. The CDR3 sequence is CSARDHRYQQYF. CDR3 in DNA: TGCAGTGCTAGAGATCATAGGTACCAGCAGTACTTC.

J is TRBJ2-7 and V is TRBV12-3 or TRBV12-4; no definite D call. This CDR3 contains 14 residues. V gave up 3 bases and J gave up 3 bases, with 12 bases separating them. The DNA for the CDR3 is TGTGCCAGCAGTTTGAGTAGGGCCGGCTACGAGCAGTACTTC. Translation gives CASSLSRAGYEQYF.

This clonotype has at least ten counts. The rearrangement joins TRBV20-1 to TRBJ1-1, with D possibly matching TRBD1 (5 bases). Germline CDR1 is DFQATT and CDR2 is SNEGSKA (reference sequence). V lost 5 bases and J 0 bases, leaving 13 bases between the germline ends. CDR3 length equals 14 residues. The CDR3 loop is CSAGSRDLNTEAFF. Here the CDR3 DNA reads TGCAGTGCTGGAAGTAGGGACCTGAACACTGAAGCTTTCTTT.

The chain links TRBV9 to TRBJ1-1; D is uncertain. CDR3 length equals 14 residues. Germline V gene sequence: CDR1 SGDLS, CDR2 YYNGEE. Between the trimmed V and J ends, which lost 4 bases and 6 bases, there was a span of 16 bases. CDR3 sequence: CASSPNSGSAEAFF. DNA of the CDR3: TGTGCCAGCAGCCCCAACTCCGGGAGCGCTGAAGCTTTCTTT.

The chain has TRBV27 and TRBJ2-4; TRBD1 matches 9 bases. Germline V lookup: CDR1 MNHEY, CDR2 SMNVEV (reference sequence). This CDR3 has 14 residues. The V segment lost 6 bases and the J segment 6 bases; nucleotides outside the gene matches: 6. This chain's CDR3 is CASSTGGQGNIQYF. In nucleotides, the CDR3 is TGTGCCAGCAGCACAGGGGGCCAAGGAAACATTCAGTACTTC.

The chain recombines TRBV28 with TRBJ1-1; D call uncertain. The V end lost 5 bases, the J end lost 4 bases, and 14 bases lay between the germline ends. The CDR3 has 14 residues. The germline V gene encodes CDR1 MDHEN and CDR2 SYDVKM. DNA of the CDR3: TGTGCCAGCAGTCCCCCTCGGACTCTCACTGAAGCTTTCTTT. Amino acid sequence: CASSPPRTLTEAFF.

This clonotype showed up many times. This sequence joins TRBV5-5 and TRBJ1-1; unclear D gene. V was shortened by 3 bases and J by 4 bases, with 22 bases between the two germline ends. Germline V lookup: CDR1 SGHKS, CDR2 YYEKEE (reference sequence). CDR3 size: 17 residues. DNA of the CDR3: TGTGCCAGCAGCTCGGAGAGAGGGCAGACCTTCGGCACTGAAGCTTTCTTT. This translates into CASSSERGQTFGTEAFF.

The chain carries TRBV28 and TRBJ1-6; tentatively, D is TRBD1 (6 bases). The CDR3 sequence is 14 residues long. V lost 8 bases, J lost 8 bases, and 16 bases lay in between. In germline, CDR1 is MDHEN, CDR2 SYDVKM. The DNA of the CDR3 is TGTGCCAGCGGTACCCAGGGGTTGGATTCACCCCTCCACTTT. Translated: CASGTQGLDSPLHF.

This clonotype was detected only a few times. The chain links TRBV29-1 to TRBJ1-2; TRBD1 aligns across 7 bases. Trimming took 6 bases from V and 3 from J; bases not matched to a gene: 7. This CDR3 region has 13 residues. CDR1 SQVTM and CDR2 ANQGSEA come from the germline V gene. The CDR3 spells CSVRQGTHYGYTF. The DNA of the CDR3 is TGCAGCGTCCGACAGGGCACCCACTATGGCTACACCTTC.

At least ten counts were recorded for this clonotype. The J gene is TRBJ2-5, the V gene TRBV5-6; 7 bases line up with TRBD1. CDR3 length equals 13 residues. The J segment lost 5 bases and the V segment lost 4 bases, leaving 5 bases of the junction unmatched. CDR1 and CDR2 from the germline V gene are SGHDT and YYEEEE. CDR3 protein: CASSLRDSETQYF. The CDR3 DNA reads as TGTGCCAGCAGCCTCCGGGACAGCGAGACCCAGTACTTC.

This clonotype was counted ten times or more. This chain links TRBV7-6 with TRBJ2-7, with D uncertain. The CDR3 runs 12 residues. In germline, CDR1 is SGHVS, CDR2 FNYEAQ. V lost 5 bases to trimming and J lost 0 bases, with 5 bases between them. CDR3 nucleotides: TGTGCCAGCAGCGCCAGCTCCTACGAGCAGTACTTC. Encoded protein: CASSASSYEQYF.

J is TRBJ2-1 and V is TRBV10-3; D is undetermined. V lost 2 bases and J 7 bases, leaving 6 bases between the germline ends. This CDR3 is 12 amino acids long. Germline CDR1 ENHRY, CDR2 SYGVKD. CDR3 loop: CAISERENEQFF. The CDR3 nucleotides read TGTGCCATCAGTGAGAGAGAGAATGAGCAGTTCTTC.

Ten or more counts support this clonotype. Its ends do not fully match the called genes, so a read error is possible. The gene calls are TRBV5-1 and TRBJ2-3; D gene unclear. This CDR3 is 16 amino acids long. Germline lookup yields CDR1 SGHRS and CDR2 YFSETQ. The DNA of the CDR3 is TGCGCCACCAGCAAATTTGACGGGCGAGGCACAGATACGCAGTATTTT. Its protein is CATSKFDGRGTDTQYF.